The sequence of this T cell receptor (beta chain) was determined in a study of blood T cell repertoires in COVID-19 (dated by TCRdb to about 2020). For the study in its entirety: Samples covering the acute and convalescent phases of COVID-19 were provided by collaborators in the United States, Italy and Spain. The prospective study material was composed of cDNA or gDNA derived from T cells, B-cell-depleted T cells, or PBMCs. The dataset comprised deeply sampled blood TCRbeta repertoires from subjects exposed to, actively infected with, or recovered from COVID-19. The repertoires were released in a freely available public database intended as a resource for research on the immune response to SARS-CoV-2. Samples were obtained from the ongoing ImmuneRACE study (first 160 participants) and from about 1,300 subjects provided by 6 global collaborators. A de-identified subject ID, COVID-19 status, age in years and sex were almost always included in the sample metadata. HLA class I and class II types, where available, came from metadata supplied by the sample provider rather than from assay-based typing.

The paper's findings and limits, for the study overall: How much clinical and demographic metadata was included differed by source and by participant, and the metadata was provided uncurated.

One collaborating source in Seattle enrolled patients during active infection and followed them longitudinally through the course of disease. Collaborating institutions collected whole blood in K2EDTA tubes following their own protocols. Collaborator samples were shipped for TCRbeta analysis as frozen whole blood, isolated PBMCs, or DNA extracted from either sample type. TCRbeta CDR3 regions were amplified from genomic DNA using the immunoSEQ Assay, a bias-controlled multiplex PCR. The authors' pipeline ran thus. The number of nucleated cells in each sample was estimated by amplification of reference gene primers within the assay. To quantify the absolute abundance of each unique TCRbeta CDR3 rearrangement, sequence reads were collapsed and filtered. Productive Simpson clonality was computed per sample as the square root of Simpson's diversity index over productive rearrangements. TCRdb obtained this table from immuneACCESS and retained in-frame rearrangements with V and J assigned. These tables miss some clones; where compared with another copy, unresolved V genes account for less than half of the shortfall, and the remainder is unexplained. That table supplies the V and J calls and clone size; D and trimming were determined from the DNA. Present in this sample are fewer than 650,000 clones, 85% to 90% of which were seen just once. About 8.2% of the sample comes from the top ten.

As concerns this clone: Its antigen is still unknown. Base qualities were left out, and no much larger clone turns up one base away.

Sequencing was done on a sample of peripheral blood. The clonotype was recovered from a woman aged 50 to 65 with COVID-19, enrolled during active disease.

DNA sequence: TGTGCCAGCAGCTTAGGATACAGCCCCACAGATACGCAGTATTTT. This sequence encodes CASSLGYSPTDTQYF. The chain employs TRBV7-9 and TRBJ2-3; the D gene remains uncertain. Taken from the germline V gene (reference sequence), the CDR1 and CDR2 loops are SEHNR and FQNEAQ. The CDR3 sequence holds 15 residues, the cysteine and phenylalanine included. Only the CDR3 part of the read is kept: 45 bases, read in frame from the first base. Relative to germline, V is 1 base shorter and J is 2 bases shorter, with 10 bases between their ends.